The 18 T cell receptor beta chains below come from one sample, sequenced in a study of CD8+ T cells in alopecia areata. Treatment given: oral pan-JAK inhibitor, 5-10 mg twice daily. cDNA prepared by RNA extraction and subsequent reverse transcription served as the template for sequencing. The table came from immunoSEQ multiplex PCR; TCRdb's copy has only in-frame clones and leaves some out. The sample shows under 200,000 clones, approximately 57% of them seen only once. The sequencing used CD4+ T cells sorted from blood, collected at week 24, from a patient treated with tofacitinib. These TCRs come from a human donor with alopecia areata.

This sequence joins TRBV5-1 and TRBJ2-6; either TRBD1 or TRBD2 may fit D (5 bases each). There are 15 residues in the CDR3. In germline, CDR1 is SGHRS, CDR2 YFSETQ. Between the trimmed V and J ends, which lost 4 bases and 0 bases, there was a span of 8 bases. The CDR3 reads CASSAGSSGANVLTF. CDR3 sequence (DNA): TGCGCCAGCAGCGCAGGGAGCTCTGGGGCCAACGTCCTGACTTTC.

The V gene is TRBV10-3, the J gene TRBJ2-7, with 11 bases identical to TRBD2. CDR1 and CDR2 from the germline V gene are ENHRY and SYGVKD. Germline trimming cut 4 bases from V and 3 bases from J; bases unmatched to any gene: 5. The CDR3 extends over 15 amino acids. The CDR3 DNA follows: TGTGCCATCAGTGGGGCTAGCGGGGGGTACTACGAGCAGTACTTC. This translates into CAISGASGGYYEQYF.

J is TRBJ2-2 and V is TRBV2; 7 positions agree with TRBD1. Germline V gives CDR1 SNHLY, CDR2 FYNNEI. Trimming removed 4 bases from V and 1 base from J; junction bases left unmatched: 6. The CDR3 length is 16 residues. CDR3: CASSGLGQRNTGELFF. In nucleotides, the CDR3 is TGTGCCAGCAGTGGCCTGGGACAGAGGAACACCGGGGAGCTGTTTTTT.

The V gene is TRBV11-2, the J gene TRBJ2-6; D uncertain. CDR1 is SGHAT, CDR2 FQNNGV, per germline. Trimming left V 6 bases short and J 0 bases short, with 9 bases between. The CDR3 extends over 15 amino acids. The CDR3 DNA follows: TGTGCCAGCAGGGCCCAGGCCTCTGGGGCCAACGTCCTGACTTTC. It yields the protein CASRAQASGANVLTF.

This chain connects TRBV30 to TRBJ1-1; D not resolved. This CDR3 has 12 amino acids. Germline V CDR1 and CDR2: GTSNPN, SVGIG (reference sequence). Trimming stripped 1 base from V and 6 bases from J, with 9 bases between. CDR3 coding DNA: TGTGCCTGGAGTGGTGAGGGCTCTGAAGCTTTCTTT. Protein sequence: CAWSGEGSEAFF.

There are many counts of this clone. This chain links TRBV10-2 with TRBJ1-2, with D perhaps matching TRBD1 (6 bases). Trimming shortened V by 8 bases and J by 6 bases, and 16 bases separated the two germline ends. Looked up from germline, CDR1 is WSHSY and CDR2 is SAAADI. The CDR3 consists of 13 residues. DNA of the CDR3: TGCGCCAGCGGATACAGGGCGGGCGATGGCTACACCTTC. Translating it yields CASGYRAGDGYTF.

This clone was observed a single time. The genes are TRBV30 and TRBJ2-4, with a weak D call TRBD1 (7 bases). The CDR3 loop spans 14 amino acids. Germline lookup yields CDR1 GTSNPN and CDR2 SVGIG (reference sequence). With 5 bases removed from V and 7 bases from J, the gap between germline ends came to 18 bases. In DNA, the CDR3 is TGTGCCTGGGAGGTGGGTGCAGGGGGGAACATTCAGTACTTC. It encodes CAWEVGAGGNIQYF.

This clone showed up just a few times. The chain employs TRBV29-1 and TRBJ2-7; the D is unclear. Germline-derived CDR1 and CDR2 are SQVTM and ANQGSEA. The CDR3 is made up of 15 amino acids. Trimming shortened V by 6 bases and J by 2 bases, and 20 bases separated the two germline ends. In DNA, the CDR3 is TGCAGCGTCGCAGCCTCCGGAGTTGGTCCCTACGAGCAGTACTTC. This sequence encodes CSVAASGVGPYEQYF.

This clone was counted only a few times. The rearrangement links TRBV5-1 to TRBJ1-1; D possibly corresponds to TRBD1 (5 bases). This CDR3 has 13 amino acids. In germline, CDR1 is SGHRS, CDR2 YFSETQ. V lost 4 bases to trimming and J lost 1 base, with 8 bases between them. CDR3 protein: CASSRQKNTEAFF. The DNA for the CDR3 is TGCGCCAGCAGCCGACAGAAGAACACTGAAGCTTTCTTT.

The J gene is TRBJ1-6, the V gene TRBV10-2, with 9 bases lining up with TRBD1. The junction had 0 bases not matched to a gene; V was cut back by 6 bases and J by 6 bases. This CDR3 region has 13 residues. Germline V gives CDR1 WSHSY, CDR2 SAAADI. CDR3 DNA sequence: TGCGCCAGCAGGGGACAGGGTAATTCACCCCTCCACTTT. Translated, it gives CASRGQGNSPLHF.

This chain connects TRBV4-1 to TRBJ2-5, with D tentatively TRBD2 (5 bases). Trimming took off 4 bases at V and 4 bases at J, with 19 bases between the two ends. The CDR3 has 16 amino acids. Germline V gene lookup returns CDR1 MGHRA and CDR2 YSYEKL. This CDR3 reads CASSRLTRDGGETQYF. CDR3 coding DNA: TGCGCCAGCAGCCGTCTCACAAGGGATGGAGGAGAGACCCAGTACTTC.

The rearrangement uses TRBV9 and TRBJ1-3; D is possibly TRBD1 (6 bases). Germline CDR1 is SGDLS and CDR2 is YYNGEE. The CDR3 runs to 13 residues. Trimming removed 7 bases at V and 4 bases at J, with 12 bases between. The CDR3 is CASGRGSGNTIYF. The CDR3 DNA is TGTGCCAGCGGAAGGGGGTCCGGAAACACCATATATTTT. Drawing the rest from reference TRBV9 and TRBJ1-3, the complete variable domain is DSGVTQTPKHLITATGQRVTLRCSPRSGDLSVYWYQQSLDQGLQFLIQYYNGEERAKGNILERFSAQQFPDLHSELNLSSLELGDSALYFCASGRGSGNTIYFGEGSWLTVV.

This clone has only a few counts. The chain links TRBV14 to TRBJ2-6; no clear D. There are 14 residues in the CDR3. The V end was cut by 4 bases, the J end by 1 base, with 5 bases between. Germline V gene lookup returns CDR1 SGHDN and CDR2 FVKESK. CDR3 sequence: CASSPRSGANVLTF. The CDR3 DNA reads as TGTGCCAGCAGCCCTAGGTCTGGGGCCAACGTCCTGACTTTC.

This rearrangement joins TRBV7-8 to TRBJ2-7, with D perhaps TRBD2 (7 bases). Trimming pared 5 bases from V and 4 bases from J, leaving 18 bases between. CDR1 and CDR2 (germline): SGHVS, FQNEAQ. The CDR3 is made up of 15 amino acids. The CDR3 reads CASSLNLGGGYEQYF. The DNA of the CDR3 is TGTGCCAGCAGCCTCAACCTGGGAGGGGGTTACGAGCAGTACTTC.

The chain is built from TRBV7-2 and TRBJ1-2; 7 bases agree with TRBD1. The CDR3 length is 14 residues. The trim removed 2 bases at V and 5 bases at J, leaving 5 bases unmatched. Looked up from germline, CDR1 is SGHTA and CDR2 is FQGNSA. CDR3: CASSLSGGTYGYTF. In nucleotides, the CDR3 is TGTGCCAGCAGCTTATCAGGGGGAACTTATGGCTACACCTTC. Variable domain in full (rest from reference TRBV7-2 and TRBJ1-2): GAGVSQSPSNKVTEKGKDVELRCDPISGHTALYWYRQSLGQGLEFLIYFQGNSAPDKSGLPSDRFSAERTGGSVSTLTIQRTQQEDSAVYLCASSLSGGTYGYTFGSGTRLTVV.

CDR3 nucleotide sequence: TGCAGCGCCCCAGGGCCGGACGCACAGTTCTCCTACGAGCAGTACTTC. Its protein product is CSAPGPDAQFSYEQYF. V is TRBV29-1 and J is TRBJ2-7; maybe TRBD1 (5 bases). This CDR3 is built from 16 residues. V was pared by 7 bases and J by 0 bases, with 22 bases between. The germline gives CDR1 SQVTM, CDR2 ANQGSEA.

This clone was seen only a few times. This CDR3 is CASTRERGPYEQYF. The CDR3 nucleotides are TGTGCCAGCACCAGAGAACGGGGTCCCTACGAGCAGTACTTC. The chain recombines TRBV7-2 with TRBJ2-7; maybe TRBD2 (5 bases). This CDR3 region has 14 residues. Germline CDR1 reads SGHTA; CDR2 reads FQGNSA. Trimming pared 7 bases from V and 2 bases from J, leaving 15 bases between.

This clone was detected only a few times. The V and J genes are TRBV29-1 and TRBJ2-2; D gene ambiguous. Germline CDR1 SQVTM, CDR2 ANQGSEA. CDR3 length: 14 residues. Trimming shortened V by 5 bases and J by 0 bases, and 10 bases separated the two germline ends. CDR3 sequence: CSVLGRANTGELFF. As DNA, the CDR3 is TGCAGCGTTCTTGGACGGGCGAACACCGGGGAGCTGTTTTTT.